Reported below is one T cell receptor (beta chain). Its antigen is unknown. The final CDR3 position lacks the conserved phenylalanine or tryptophan, pointing to a likely read error. TCRB libraries came from RNA via three nested multiplex PCR rounds. A C-beta primer primed TCRB cDNA from about 500 ng RNA. Unique molecular identifiers were not described for the libraries. MiXCR was run by TCRdb on the multiplex PCR reads, yielding one entry per CDR3 protein. Altogether approximately 15,000 distinct CDR3 sequences are present, 70% to 75% being singletons, with the ten largest covering around half. These data come from a study of tumor-infiltrating lymphocytes in glioblastoma multiforme. Findings and limits, study-wide: Functional subtype sorting of these T cells was not performed. Just one glioblastoma patient contributed to the TCR-mutation comparison.

Per germline, CDR1 MNHEY and CDR2 SVGEGT. This CDR3 comprises 14 residues. Trimming removed 9 bases from V and 1 base from J, with 16 bases in between. Sample: brain tumor tissue. This rearrangement joins TRBV6-2 or TRBV6-3 to TRBJ2-7; a weak D match, TRBD2 (6 bases). This receptor was obtained from a male donor with glioblastoma. CDR3 in DNA: TGTGCCAGGAGCGTCTCCGGGGGATCCTACGAGCAGTACTTA. It encodes CARSVSGGSYEQYL.